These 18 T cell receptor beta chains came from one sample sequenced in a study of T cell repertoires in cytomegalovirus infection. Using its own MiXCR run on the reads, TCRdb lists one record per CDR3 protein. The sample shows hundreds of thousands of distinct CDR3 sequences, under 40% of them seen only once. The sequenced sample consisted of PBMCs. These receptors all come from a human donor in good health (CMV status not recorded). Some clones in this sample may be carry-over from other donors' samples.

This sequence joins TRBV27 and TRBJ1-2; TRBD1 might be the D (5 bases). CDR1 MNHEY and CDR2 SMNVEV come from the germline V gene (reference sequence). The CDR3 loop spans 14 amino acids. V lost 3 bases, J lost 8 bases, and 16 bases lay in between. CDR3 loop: CASSFRGMGGGYTF. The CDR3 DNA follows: TGTGCCAGCAGTTTTAGGGGTATGGGAGGAGGCTACACCTTC.

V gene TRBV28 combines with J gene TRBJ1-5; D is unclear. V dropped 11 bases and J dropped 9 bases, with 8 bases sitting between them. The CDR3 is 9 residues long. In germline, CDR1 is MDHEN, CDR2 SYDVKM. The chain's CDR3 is CAGGWPQHF. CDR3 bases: TGTGCCGGAGGGTGGCCCCAGCATTTT.

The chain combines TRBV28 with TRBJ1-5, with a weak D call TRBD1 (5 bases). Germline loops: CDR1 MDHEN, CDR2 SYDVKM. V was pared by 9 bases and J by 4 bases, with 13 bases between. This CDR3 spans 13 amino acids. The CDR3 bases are TGTGCCAGTTATACCGACAGTAATCAGCCCCAGCATTTT. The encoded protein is CASYTDSNQPQHF.

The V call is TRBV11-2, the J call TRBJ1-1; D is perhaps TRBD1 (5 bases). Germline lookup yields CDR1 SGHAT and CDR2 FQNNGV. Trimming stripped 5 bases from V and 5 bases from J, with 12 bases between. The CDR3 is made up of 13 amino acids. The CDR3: CASSNPGRTEAFF. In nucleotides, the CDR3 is TGTGCCAGCAGCAATCCAGGGCGGACTGAAGCTTTCTTT.

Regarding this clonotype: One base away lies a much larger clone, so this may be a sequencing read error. CDR3 loop: CASSLGNSVRYNEQFF. In DNA form, the CDR3 reads TGTGCCAGCAGCTTAGGGAATAGCGTGAGGTACAATGAGCAGTTCTTC. The J gene is TRBJ2-1, the V gene TRBV11-3, with D possibly TRBD2 on 5 matching bases. CDR1 and CDR2 (germline): SGHNT, YENEEA. This CDR3 spans 16 amino acids. V lost 1 base to trimming and J lost 4 bases, with 14 bases between them.

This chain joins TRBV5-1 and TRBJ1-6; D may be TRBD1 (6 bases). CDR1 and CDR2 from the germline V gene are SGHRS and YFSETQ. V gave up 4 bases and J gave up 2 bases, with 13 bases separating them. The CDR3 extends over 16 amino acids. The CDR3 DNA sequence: TGCGCCAGCAGCCCGGCGGGGGGCACCTATAATTCACCCCTCCACTTT. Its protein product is CASSPAGGTYNSPLHF.

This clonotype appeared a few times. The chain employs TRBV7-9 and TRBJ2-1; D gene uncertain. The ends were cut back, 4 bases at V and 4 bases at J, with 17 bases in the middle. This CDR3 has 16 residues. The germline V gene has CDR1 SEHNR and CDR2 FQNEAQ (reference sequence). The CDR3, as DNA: TGTGCCAGCAGCTCCTACCTCGGACGGTGGTACAATGAGCAGTTCTTC. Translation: CASSSYLGRWYNEQFF.

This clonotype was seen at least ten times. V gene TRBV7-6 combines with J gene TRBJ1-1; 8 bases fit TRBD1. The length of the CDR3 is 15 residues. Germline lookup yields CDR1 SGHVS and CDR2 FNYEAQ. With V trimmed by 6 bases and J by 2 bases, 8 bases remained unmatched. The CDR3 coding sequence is TGTGCCAGCAGGTCACAGGGGGACGGCAACACTGAAGCTTTCTTT. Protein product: CASRSQGDGNTEAFF.

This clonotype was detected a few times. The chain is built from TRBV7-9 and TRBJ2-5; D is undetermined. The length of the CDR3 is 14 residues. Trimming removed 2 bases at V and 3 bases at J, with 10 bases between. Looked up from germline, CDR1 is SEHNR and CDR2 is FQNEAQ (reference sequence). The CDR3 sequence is CASSLNGVEETQYF. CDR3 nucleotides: TGTGCCAGCAGCTTAAACGGAGTCGAAGAGACCCAGTACTTC.

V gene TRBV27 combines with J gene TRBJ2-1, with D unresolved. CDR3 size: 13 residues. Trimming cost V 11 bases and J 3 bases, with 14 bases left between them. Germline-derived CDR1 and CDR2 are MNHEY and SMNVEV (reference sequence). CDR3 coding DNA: TGTGCCCCCACCGGACCGAGCTACAATGAGCAGTTCTTC. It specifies CAPTGPSYNEQFF.

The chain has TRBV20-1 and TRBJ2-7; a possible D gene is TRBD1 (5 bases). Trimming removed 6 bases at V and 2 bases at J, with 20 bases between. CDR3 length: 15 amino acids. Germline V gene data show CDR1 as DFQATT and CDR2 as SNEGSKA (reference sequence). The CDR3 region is CSARQGAPFTYEQYF. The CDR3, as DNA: TGCAGTGCCCGACAAGGGGCTCCTTTCACCTACGAGCAGTACTTC.

The CDR3 spells CASSPRDNSYEQYF. The CDR3 nucleotides are TGTGCCAGCAGTCCCCGGGACAATTCCTACGAGCAGTACTTC. This chain links TRBV28 with TRBJ2-7; perhaps TRBD1 as D (6 bases). The germline CDR1 and CDR2 sequences are MDHEN and SYDVKM. With 5 bases removed from V and 1 base from J, the gap between germline ends came to 12 bases. The CDR3 covers 14 residues.

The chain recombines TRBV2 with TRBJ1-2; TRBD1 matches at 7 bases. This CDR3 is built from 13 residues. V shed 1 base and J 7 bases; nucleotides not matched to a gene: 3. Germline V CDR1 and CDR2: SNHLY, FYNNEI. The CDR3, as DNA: TGTGCCAGCAGTGAAGAGCAGGGGGTTGGCTACACCTTC. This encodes CASSEEQGVGYTF.

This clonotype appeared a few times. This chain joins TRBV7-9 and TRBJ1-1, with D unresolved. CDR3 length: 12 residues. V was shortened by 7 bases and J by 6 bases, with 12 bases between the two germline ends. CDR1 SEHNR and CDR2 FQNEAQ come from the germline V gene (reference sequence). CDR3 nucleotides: TGTGCCAGCACCTTCGTGTGGGCTGAAGCTTTCTTT. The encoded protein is CASTFVWAEAFF.

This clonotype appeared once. CDR3 sequence: CASSHRAHVNYGYTF. CDR3 in DNA: TGCGCCAGCAGCCACCGGGCCCACGTAAACTATGGCTACACCTTC. J is TRBJ1-2 and V is TRBV4-1; D unresolved. The CDR3 runs 15 residues. CDR1 and CDR2 from the germline V gene are MGHRA and YSYEKL. Deletions cut 3 bases from V and 2 bases from J, with 13 bases between.

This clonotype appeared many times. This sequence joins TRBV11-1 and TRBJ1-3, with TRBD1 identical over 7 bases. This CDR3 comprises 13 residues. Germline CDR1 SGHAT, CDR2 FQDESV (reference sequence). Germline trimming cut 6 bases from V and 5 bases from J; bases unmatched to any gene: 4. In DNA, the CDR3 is TGTGCCAGCAGGATGACAGGGAGAAACACCATATATTTT. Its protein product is CASRMTGRNTIYF.

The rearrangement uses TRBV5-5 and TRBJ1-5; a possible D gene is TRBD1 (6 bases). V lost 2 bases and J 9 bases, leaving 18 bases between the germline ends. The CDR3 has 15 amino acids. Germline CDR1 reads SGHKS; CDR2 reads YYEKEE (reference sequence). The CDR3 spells CASSFTDSAWRPQHF. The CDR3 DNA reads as TGTGCCAGCAGCTTCACGGACAGTGCTTGGAGGCCCCAGCATTTT.

CDR3 DNA: TGTGCCAGCAGTTTAGCGCGGGGGACAGGTGCCAATGAGCAGTTCTTC. The encoded protein is CASSLARGTGANEQFF. This chain uses TRBV12-3 or TRBV12-4 with TRBJ2-1; D possibly corresponds to TRBD1 (8 bases). The CDR3 is made up of 16 amino acids. With 0 bases removed from V and 6 bases from J, the gap between germline ends came to 15 bases.